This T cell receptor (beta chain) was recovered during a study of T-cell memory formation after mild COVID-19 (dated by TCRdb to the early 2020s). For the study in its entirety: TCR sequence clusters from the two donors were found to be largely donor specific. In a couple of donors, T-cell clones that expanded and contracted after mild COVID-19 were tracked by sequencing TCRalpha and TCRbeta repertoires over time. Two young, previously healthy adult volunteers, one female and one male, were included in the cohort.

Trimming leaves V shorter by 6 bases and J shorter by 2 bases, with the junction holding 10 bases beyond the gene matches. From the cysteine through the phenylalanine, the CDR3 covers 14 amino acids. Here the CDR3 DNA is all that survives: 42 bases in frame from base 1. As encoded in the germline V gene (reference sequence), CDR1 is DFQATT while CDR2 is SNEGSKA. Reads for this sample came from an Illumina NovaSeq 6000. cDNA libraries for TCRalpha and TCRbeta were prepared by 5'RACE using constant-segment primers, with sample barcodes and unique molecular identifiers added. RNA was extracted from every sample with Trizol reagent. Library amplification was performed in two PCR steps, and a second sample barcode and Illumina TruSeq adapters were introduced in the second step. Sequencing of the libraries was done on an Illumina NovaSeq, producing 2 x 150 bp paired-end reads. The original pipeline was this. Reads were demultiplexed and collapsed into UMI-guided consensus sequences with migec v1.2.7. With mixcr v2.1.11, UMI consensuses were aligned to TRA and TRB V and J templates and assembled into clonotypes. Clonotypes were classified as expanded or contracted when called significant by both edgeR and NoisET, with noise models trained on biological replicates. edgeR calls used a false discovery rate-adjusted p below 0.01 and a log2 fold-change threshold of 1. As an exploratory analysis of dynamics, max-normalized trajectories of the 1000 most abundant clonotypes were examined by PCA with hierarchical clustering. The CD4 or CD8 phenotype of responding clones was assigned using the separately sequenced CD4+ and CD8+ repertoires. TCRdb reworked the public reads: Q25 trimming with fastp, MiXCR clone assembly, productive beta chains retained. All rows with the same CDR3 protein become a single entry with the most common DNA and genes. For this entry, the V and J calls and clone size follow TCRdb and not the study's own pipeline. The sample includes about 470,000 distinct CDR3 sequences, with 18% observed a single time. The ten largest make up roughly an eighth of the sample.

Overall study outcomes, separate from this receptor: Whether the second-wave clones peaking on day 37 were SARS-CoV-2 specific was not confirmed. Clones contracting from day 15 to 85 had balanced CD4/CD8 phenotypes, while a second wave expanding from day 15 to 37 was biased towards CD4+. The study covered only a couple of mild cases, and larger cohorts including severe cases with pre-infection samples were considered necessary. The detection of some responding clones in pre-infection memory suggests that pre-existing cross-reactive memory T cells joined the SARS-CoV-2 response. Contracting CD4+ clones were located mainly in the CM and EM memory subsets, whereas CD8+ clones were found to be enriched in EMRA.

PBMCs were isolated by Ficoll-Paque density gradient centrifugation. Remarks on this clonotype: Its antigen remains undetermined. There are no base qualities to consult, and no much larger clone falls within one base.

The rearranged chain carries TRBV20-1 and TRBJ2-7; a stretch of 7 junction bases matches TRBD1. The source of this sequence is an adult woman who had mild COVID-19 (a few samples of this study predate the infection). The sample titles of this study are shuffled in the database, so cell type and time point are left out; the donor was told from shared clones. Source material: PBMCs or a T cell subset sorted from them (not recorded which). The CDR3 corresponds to CSARRGQPPYEQYF. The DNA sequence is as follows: TGCAGTGCCAGACGGGGACAGCCACCCTACGAGCAGTACTTC.